The present entry profiles one TCR beta chain with its context. Its matching antigen is unknown. V lost 3 bases, J lost 1 base, and 6 bases lay in between. The CDR3 is made up of 13 amino acids. CDR1 and CDR2 from the germline V gene are SGHTA and FQGTGA. This entry is derived from a study of T cell responses to AZD1222 COVID-19 vaccine. Overall study context: The analysis combined second doses at about 4 or about 12 weeks. Findings and caveats of the study: Nearly half of the spike-specific TCRs reportedly recognize variant regions that carry no mutations.

The assay was immunoSEQ multiplex PCR, and TCRdb's table has in-frame clones only and misses some. This table holds some 80,000 clones, roughly 83% found once. The specimen was peripheral blood, collected on day 0 of AZD1222 vaccination. The chain links TRBV7-3 to TRBJ1-1; D is unresolved. This clonotype was sampled from an adult in good health. The CDR3 here is CASSLEQNTEAFF. The CDR3 region has the DNA TGTGCCAGCAGCTTGGAGCAGAACACTGAAGCTTTCTTT.